This T cell receptor (beta chain) is drawn from a study of blood T cell repertoires in COVID-19. Study in general: PBMCs, B-cell-depleted T cells, or T cells provided the cDNA or gDNA that made up the material.

CDR1 is WSHSY, CDR2 SAAADI, per germline. The germline V and J ends were trimmed by 4 bases and 11 bases, with 12 bases remaining between them. The CDR3 is made up of 11 amino acids. Here immunoSEQ multiplex PCR was the method, and the copy in TCRdb shows in-frame clones only, minus some. The sample has around 120,000 clones, 86% seen once. This clone appeared a single time. The TCR was taken from a woman aged 45 to 65 who had recovered from COVID-19. The sequencing sample was made of PBMCs or T cells enriched from blood (not recorded which). V usage is TRBV10-2 and J usage is TRBJ2-7; maybe TRBD1 (6 bases). The CDR3 protein is CASSVETGKYF. CDR3 nucleotide sequence: TGCGCCAGCAGTGTCGAAACAGGGAAGTACTTC.